One T cell receptor (beta chain) is described in this entry. Its target is not known. In the naive CD8 group, cells lacked CD45RO and were positively selected for CCR7, so terminally differentiated effector memory CD45RA+ cells were left out. There were no recent acute infections or vaccinations among the donors, who were healthy HIV-negative adults. Caucasian adults living in Nashville, Tennessee, provided all samples. This record belongs to a study of shared clonotypes between healthy human individuals. Whole-study results and caveats: Represented genetic and exposure-history diversity was restricted by having few donors.

Only in-frame clones appear in the TCRdb table, and some are missing; sequencing was by immunoSEQ multiplex PCR. Of about 2,200,000 clones in the sample, approximately 94% were seen once. The TCR originated in a man aged 18 to 29 in good health. Some clones in this sample may be carry-over from other donors' samples. The sequenced sample consisted of naive CD8+ T cells from PBMCs.

CDR3 in amino acids: CASSRTGGGYEQYF. Written as DNA, the CDR3 is TGTGCCAGCAGCAGGACAGGGGGCGGCTACGAGCAGTACTTC. This sequence joins TRBV13 and TRBJ2-7; 11 bases agree with TRBD1. J was trimmed by 3 bases and V by 5 bases; bases with no gene match: 3. The V gene's germline CDR1 is PRHDT and CDR2 FYEKMQ (reference sequence). The CDR3 contains 14 residues.